A single sample is the source of the 32 T cell receptor beta chains below, sequenced in a study of blood T cell repertoires in COVID-19. TCRdb keeps only in-frame clones here, not all; method: immunoSEQ multiplex PCR. In the table there are some 250,000 clones, more than 75% of which are singletons. Sequencing used PBMCs or T cells enriched from blood (not recorded which). These receptors all stem from a young man who had recovered from COVID-19.

This clone was counted many times. This chain connects TRBV11-3 to TRBJ2-3; D gene ambiguous. The V end was cut by 1 base, the J end by 2 bases, with 7 bases between. Looked up from germline, CDR1 is SGHNT and CDR2 is YENEEA. The CDR3 contains 14 residues. The CDR3 is CASSLGSSTDTQYF. The CDR3, as DNA: TGTGCCAGCAGCTTAGGGAGTTCCACAGATACGCAGTATTTT.

The V call is TRBV12-3 or TRBV12-4, the J call TRBJ2-3; a possible D gene is TRBD2 (5 bases). This CDR3 has 12 residues. Trimming left V 5 bases short and J 6 bases short, with 9 bases between. The CDR3 spells CASSLIADTQYF. CDR3 DNA: TGTGCCAGCAGTCTAATAGCGGATACGCAGTATTTT.

In this sample, this clone turned up once. The chain carries TRBV6-2 or TRBV6-3 and TRBJ2-1; D is possibly TRBD2 (7 bases). Trimming left V 0 bases short and J 8 bases short, with 23 bases between. From germline, CDR1 is MNHEY and CDR2 SVGEGT. The CDR3 totals 18 residues. CDR3: CASSYSRAGAKSNYEQFF. CDR3 in DNA: TGTGCCAGCAGTTACTCGAGGGCGGGGGCGAAGTCTAACTATGAGCAGTTCTTC.

This clone was counted once. The J gene is TRBJ2-7, the V gene TRBV6-5; the match to TRBD1 covers 9 bases. The ends lost 9 bases at V and 3 bases at J; junction bases unmatched: 6. The CDR3 runs to 13 residues. The germline CDR1 and CDR2 sequences are MNHEY and SVGAGI. CDR3 region: CASKTGGNYEQYF. In DNA, the CDR3 is TGTGCCAGTAAGACAGGGGGGAACTACGAGCAGTACTTC.

The chain is built from TRBV28 and TRBJ2-5; D unresolved. Germline lookup yields CDR1 MDHEN and CDR2 SYDVKM. With 1 base removed from V and 0 bases from J, the gap between germline ends came to 9 bases. This CDR3 is built from 15 residues. Here the CDR3 reads CASSLFGKNQETQYF. In DNA form, the CDR3 reads TGTGCCAGCAGTTTATTTGGCAAAAACCAAGAGACCCAGTACTTC. Complete variable domain (other parts from reference TRBV28 and TRBJ2-5): DVKVTQSSRYLVKRTGEKVFLECVQDMDHENMFWYRQDPGLGLRLIYFSYDVKMKEKGDIPEGYSVSREKKERFSLILESASTNQTSMYLCASSLFGKNQETQYFGPGTRLLVL.

The chain recombines TRBV11-2 with TRBJ1-2; D might be TRBD1 (5 bases). This CDR3 is 15 amino acids long. CDR1 is SGHAT, CDR2 FQNNGV, per germline. Trimming stripped 3 bases from V and 4 bases from J, with 15 bases between. The CDR3, as DNA: TGTGCCAGCAGCTTGACAGACGCAGAATTCTATGGCTACACCTTC. Its translation: CASSLTDAEFYGYTF.

V is TRBV3-1 (or the pseudogene TRBV3-2) and J is TRBJ1-6; 8 bases line up with TRBD1. The germline V gene has CDR1 LGHDT and CDR2 YNNKEL (reference sequence). The CDR3 contains 14 residues. V shed 1 base, J shed 11 bases, and the junction held 4 bases outside the gene matches. CDR3 in amino acids: CASSQGQGRTPLHF. CDR3 nucleotides: TGTGCCAGCAGCCAAGGACAGGGGAGGACACCCCTCCACTTT.

The chain recombines TRBV5-6 with TRBJ2-7; D remains ambiguous. Trimming took off 2 bases at V and 2 bases at J, with 11 bases between the two ends. The CDR3 covers 14 residues. Germline CDR1 and CDR2: SGHDT and YYEEEE. Here the CDR3 DNA reads TGTGCCAGCAGCTTATTACATCGCCCCTACGAGCAGTACTTC. It encodes CASSLLHRPYEQYF. The whole variable domain, filled in from reference TRBV5-6 and TRBJ2-7, reads DAGVTQSPTHLIKTRGQQVTLRCSPKSGHDTVSWYQQALGQGPQFIFQYYEEEERQRGNFPDRFSGHQFPNYSSELNVNALLLGDSALYLCASSLLHRPYEQYFGPGTRLTVT.

The chain has TRBV7-9 and TRBJ2-7; 7 nucleotides line up with TRBD2. V trimming: 7 bases; J trimming: 2 bases; junction bases outside the gene matches: 11. The germline V gene has CDR1 SEHNR and CDR2 FQNEAQ (reference sequence). This CDR3 comprises 15 residues. Here the CDR3 reads CASTSKGLAAYEQYF. The CDR3 region has the DNA TGTGCCAGCACCTCGAAGGGCCTAGCGGCCTACGAGCAGTACTTC.

V is TRBV6-2 or TRBV6-3 and J is TRBJ1-6; D gene unclear. V lost 2 bases and J 7 bases, leaving 9 bases between the germline ends. The germline CDR1 and CDR2 sequences are MNHEY and SVGEGT. This CDR3 has 14 amino acids. CDR3 nucleotide sequence: TGTGCCAGCAGTTACCGCCAGCGCAATTCACCCCTCCACTTT. Its translation: CASSYRQRNSPLHF.

The V call is TRBV27, the J call TRBJ2-7, with 8 nucleotides matching TRBD2. This CDR3 comprises 15 residues. Trimming removed 8 bases from V and 3 bases from J; junction bases left unmatched: 12. CDR1 is MNHEY and CDR2 is SMNVEV in the germline V gene (reference sequence). CDR3 in DNA: TGTGCCAGCCGATCCCACGGGGGGGACAACTACGAGCAGTACTTC. Translated, it gives CASRSHGGDNYEQYF.

This chain links TRBV3-1 (or the pseudogene TRBV3-2) with TRBJ1-5; the D gene is possibly TRBD1 (5 bases). The CDR3 runs to 15 residues. Trimming pared 3 bases from V and 3 bases from J, leaving 12 bases between. CDR1 is LGHDT, CDR2 YNNKEL, per germline (reference sequence). CDR3 DNA: TGTGCCAGCAGCCAGGGTTCAGGGCCCAATCAGCCCCAGCATTTT. This encodes CASSQGSGPNQPQHF.

Notes on this clone: Other DNA sequences in this specimen translate into the identical CDR3. The rearrangement uses TRBV4-1 and TRBJ1-2, with 8 nucleotides matching TRBD1. The V and J ends lost 3 bases and 8 bases, in that order; junction bases with no gene match: 5. The germline gives CDR1 MGHRA, CDR2 YSYEKL. The CDR3 contains 13 residues. The CDR3 here is CASSQAGQGGYTF. The CDR3 DNA follows: TGCGCCAGCAGCCAGGCTGGACAGGGAGGCTACACCTTC.

The CDR3 coding sequence is TGTGCCAGCGGGAAGGGGACAGAAAGAAACTACAATGAGCAGTTCTTC. It codes for CASGKGTERNYNEQFF. The V and J genes are TRBV27 and TRBJ2-1, with 7 positions matching TRBD1. The V and J ends lost 8 bases and 3 bases, in that order; junction bases with no gene match: 13. CDR1 is MNHEY, CDR2 SMNVEV, per germline (reference sequence). This CDR3 has 16 residues.

This chain uses TRBV18 with TRBJ1-5, with TRBD1 identical over 10 bases. CDR3 length: 15 residues. CDR1 is KGHSH, CDR2 LQKENI, per germline. The trim removed 6 bases at V and 6 bases at J, leaving 8 bases unmatched. CDR3 residues: CASSPGQGSGQPQHF. CDR3 DNA sequence: TGTGCCAGCTCTCCGGGACAGGGGAGCGGTCAGCCCCAGCATTTT.

The chain employs TRBV7-6 and TRBJ1-4; 7 bases align to TRBD1. This CDR3 comprises 13 residues. CDR1 SGHVS and CDR2 FNYEAQ come from the germline V gene. The V segment lost 5 bases and the J segment 8 bases; nucleotides outside the gene matches: 5. In nucleotides, the CDR3 is TGTGCCAGCAGCACAGGGGCGAGCGAAAAACTGTTTTTT. Translated, it gives CASSTGASEKLFF.

The rearrangement uses TRBV24-1 and TRBJ2-7, with TRBD1 identical over 10 bases. Germline loops: CDR1 KGHDR, CDR2 SFDVKD. This CDR3 contains 12 residues. The V gene end was trimmed by 9 bases and the J gene end by 6 bases; junction bases not matched to a gene: 4. CDR3 sequence reads: CATAGQGSEQYF. As DNA, the CDR3 is TGTGCCACCGCGGGACAGGGGTCCGAGCAGTACTTC.

A single count supports this clone. The V gene is TRBV28, the J gene TRBJ2-2; weak D call: TRBD2 (6 bases). V lost 5 bases and J 4 bases, leaving 17 bases between the germline ends. This CDR3 is 16 amino acids long. CDR1 is MDHEN and CDR2 is SYDVKM in the germline V gene. CDR3 in amino acids: CASSHLGSALTGELFF. CDR3 bases: TGTGCCAGCAGTCACCTCGGGAGTGCCCTCACCGGGGAGCTGTTTTTT.

The rearrangement joins TRBV15 to TRBJ1-4, with D perhaps TRBD1 (5 bases). Germline assignment: CDR1 LNHNV and CDR2 YYDKDF (reference sequence). Trimming pared 0 bases from V and 8 bases from J, leaving 19 bases between. This CDR3 has 17 amino acids. CDR3 region: CATSRDKRGREYEKLFF. The CDR3, as DNA: TGTGCCACCAGCAGAGATAAAAGGGGCAGAGAGTACGAAAAACTGTTTTTT.

J is TRBJ1-5 and V is TRBV7-8; TRBD1 is a possible D gene (5 bases). CDR1 is SGHVS, CDR2 FQNEAQ, per germline. The CDR3 is 16 residues long. Trimming stripped 1 base from V and 0 bases from J, with 10 bases between. CDR3 in amino acids: CASSLDGTYSNQPQHF. Written as DNA, the CDR3 is TGTGCCAGCAGCTTAGATGGGACTTATAGCAATCAGCCCCAGCATTTT.

The CDR3 spells CATGGSYNEQFF. The CDR3 DNA sequence: TGTGCCACCGGTGGTTCCTACAATGAGCAGTTCTTC. V and J are TRBV19 and TRBJ2-1; D uncertain. V was shortened by 10 bases and J by 1 base, with 8 bases between the two germline ends. CDR3 length equals 12 residues. The germline CDR1 and CDR2 sequences are LNHDA and SQIVND (reference sequence).

The rearrangement uses TRBV5-8 and TRBJ1-4, with D possibly matching TRBD1 (5 bases). The CDR3 extends over 16 amino acids. Germline V gene data show CDR1 as SGHTS and CDR2 as YDEGEE. Trimming removed 4 bases at V and 0 bases at J, with 13 bases between. Here the CDR3 DNA reads TGTGCCAGCAGCCCAGGGCCACCCACAACTAATGAAAAACTGTTTTTT. It yields the protein CASSPGPPTTNEKLFF. The full variable domain, in which reference TRBV5-8 and TRBJ1-4 provide the parts outside the CDR3, is EAGVTQSPTHLIKTRGQQATLRCSPISGHTSVYWYQQALGLGLQFLLWYDEGEERNRGNFPPRFSGRQFPNYSSELNVNALELEDSALYLCASSPGPPTTNEKLFFGSGTQLSVL.

This chain uses TRBV19 with TRBJ1-5; the D gene is possibly TRBD1 (5 bases). CDR1 LNHDA and CDR2 SQIVND come from the germline V gene (reference sequence). Trimming took off 5 bases at V and 6 bases at J, with 14 bases between the two ends. This CDR3 comprises 14 residues. The CDR3 DNA reads as TGTGCCAGTAGTCGGCAGGGTGTAGGTCAGCCCCAGCATTTT. The encoded protein is CASSRQGVGQPQHF.

This clone was recorded a few times. Other DNA sequences in this specimen translate into the identical CDR3. The chain uses TRBV15 and TRBJ2-7; TRBD2 matches 10 bases. V dropped 1 base and J dropped 1; count of bases not matched to a gene: 1. CDR3 size: 15 residues. CDR1 and CDR2 from the germline V gene are LNHNV and YYDKDF (reference sequence). The CDR3 loop reads CATSRGTSGSYEQYF. CDR3 nucleotides: TGTGCCACCAGCAGAGGGACTAGCGGTTCCTACGAGCAGTACTTC.

The chain employs TRBV7-9 and TRBJ2-5, with D perhaps TRBD2 (5 bases). Trimming removed 11 bases from V and 5 bases from J, with 18 bases in between. There are 13 residues in the CDR3. Germline V CDR1 and CDR2: SEHNR, FQNEAQ (reference sequence). Written as DNA, the CDR3 is TGTGCCGGTAGATTGAAAGAGGGTGAGACCCAGTACTTC. Protein: CAGRLKEGETQYF.

The CDR3 region is CSAIWATEAFF. The CDR3 coding sequence is TGCAGTGCTATTTGGGCCACTGAAGCTTTCTTT. The chain has TRBV20-1 and TRBJ1-1, with unresolved D. This CDR3 contains 11 residues. Germline lookup yields CDR1 DFQATT and CDR2 SNEGSKA (reference sequence). The V end was cut by 4 bases, the J end by 4 bases, with 7 bases between.

V is TRBV28 and J is TRBJ2-1; D is possibly TRBD2 (5 bases). Trimming took off 7 bases at V and 3 bases at J, with 19 bases between the two ends. The CDR3 covers 16 residues. Germline V gene data show CDR1 as MDHEN and CDR2 as SYDVKM. Written as DNA, the CDR3 is TGTGCCAGCACCGGGTCCAACGAGGGAAACTACAATGAGCAGTTCTTC. It yields the protein CASTGSNEGNYNEQFF.

This clone was seen more than once but under ten times. V is TRBV29-1 and J is TRBJ1-1; a weak D match, TRBD1 (5 bases). The germline gives CDR1 SQVTM, CDR2 ANQGSEA. Trimming cost V 8 bases and J 3 bases, with 16 bases left between them. This CDR3 is built from 13 residues. The CDR3 nucleotides read TGCAGCACTGGGGGGGATTTGTACACTGAAGCTTTCTTT. The encoded protein is CSTGGDLYTEAFF.

This chain uses TRBV4-1 with TRBJ2-3, with TRBD2 matching over 10 bases. The CDR3 is 15 residues long. The germline V gene encodes CDR1 MGHRA and CDR2 YSYEKL. J gave up 2 bases and V 4 bases, and 3 bases lay outside the gene matches. CDR3 loop: CASSRTSGNTDTQYF. CDR3 bases: TGCGCCAGCAGCCGGACTAGCGGAAACACAGATACGCAGTATTTT.

The rearrangement uses TRBV18 and TRBJ1-5; TRBD1 agrees at 9 bases. CDR1 KGHSH and CDR2 LQKENI come from the germline V gene. There are 13 residues in the CDR3. Unmatched junction bases numbered 5, after V lost 10 bases and J lost 4 bases. CDR3 amino acids: CATRGTGNQPQHF. DNA of the CDR3: TGTGCCACCCGCGGGACAGGGAATCAGCCCCAGCATTTT.

The chain carries TRBV5-1 and TRBJ2-3, with TRBD2 matching over 8 bases. CDR1 is SGHRS and CDR2 is YFSETQ in the germline V gene. This CDR3 spans 16 amino acids. Unmatched junction bases numbered 12, after V lost 3 bases and J lost 6 bases. This CDR3 reads CASSSLDGRARDTQYF. CDR3 nucleotides: TGCGCCAGCAGCTCCCTCGACGGGAGGGCCCGGGATACGCAGTATTTT.

The genes are TRBV7-6 and TRBJ2-1; TRBD2 is a possible D gene (7 bases). V dropped 1 base and J dropped 7 bases, with 26 bases sitting between them. The germline CDR1 and CDR2 sequences are SGHVS and FNYEAQ. The CDR3 contains 19 residues. CDR3 coding DNA: TGTGCCAGCAGCTTAGGGGCCCTCGGCGGGGGCCCCGCAGGTAATGAGCAGTTCTTC. Protein product: CASSLGALGGGPAGNEQFF.